Presented here are 26 T cell receptor beta chains from one specimen sequenced in a study of cytomegalovirus exposure and HLA in healthy donors. The table came from immunoSEQ multiplex PCR; TCRdb's copy has only in-frame clones and leaves some out. The profile shows a few hundred thousand clones, 90% of them singletons. The sample was PBMCs. The receptors originated from a young woman in good health and CMV-seronegative.

This clone was recorded once. V gene TRBV5-8 combines with J gene TRBJ2-3, with TRBD2 identical over 9 bases. Trimming cost V 4 bases and J 1 base; bases outside gene matches: 10. This CDR3 is built from 17 residues. The germline V gene has CDR1 SGHTS and CDR2 YDEGEE. In DNA form, the CDR3 reads TGTGCCAGCAGCCAGCTGGCGGGGGGGCCTGGCACAGATACGCAGTATTTT. Its translation is CASSQLAGGPGTDTQYF.

The chain recombines TRBV2 with TRBJ2-2, with TRBD2 matching 9 bases. CDR1 is SNHLY, CDR2 FYNNEI, per germline. The CDR3 consists of 15 residues. J gave up 4 bases and V 6 bases, and 6 bases lay outside the gene matches. CDR3 protein: CASSLSGGFTGELFF. As DNA, the CDR3 is TGTGCCAGCAGCCTTAGCGGGGGCTTCACCGGGGAGCTGTTTTTT. The entire variable domain, with the rest obtained from reference TRBV2 and TRBJ2-2, is as follows: EPEVTQTPSHQVTQMGQEVILRCVPISNHLYFYWYRQILGQKVEFLVSFYNNEISEKSEIFDDQFSVERPDGSNFTLKIRSTKLEDSAMYFCASSLSGGFTGELFFGEGSRLTVL.

This clone was observed a handful of times. V usage is TRBV11-2 and J usage is TRBJ1-6, with 7 bases matching TRBD1. This CDR3 spans 14 amino acids. From germline, CDR1 is SGHAT and CDR2 FQNNGV. The trim removed 3 bases at V and 8 bases at J, leaving 4 bases unmatched. The CDR3 is CASSFGTEDSPLHF. The CDR3 bases are TGTGCCAGCAGCTTCGGGACAGAGGATTCACCCCTCCACTTT.

The chain links TRBV28 to TRBJ2-7, with D possibly being TRBD1 (6 bases). The V gene's germline CDR1 is MDHEN and CDR2 SYDVKM. This CDR3 has 9 residues. The chain's CDR3 is CAEQGLEYV. In DNA form, the CDR3 reads TGCGCAGAACAGGGTCTAGAGTACGTC.

The gene calls are TRBV4-3 and TRBJ2-7; 9 nucleotides align to TRBD1. The ends lost 0 bases at V and 1 base at J; junction bases unmatched: 4. This CDR3 has 16 amino acids. Germline CDR1 and CDR2: LGHNA and YSLEER. The CDR3 loop reads CASSQELGTGSYEQYF. Written as DNA, the CDR3 is TGCGCCAGCAGCCAAGAGTTAGGGACAGGGTCCTACGAGCAGTACTTC.

This chain connects TRBV7-8 to TRBJ2-7, with a weak D call TRBD1 (5 bases). Germline V gene data show CDR1 as SGHVS and CDR2 as FQNEAQ. V was shortened by 4 bases and J by 3 bases, with 10 bases between the two germline ends. The CDR3 sequence is 13 residues long. The DNA of the CDR3 is TGTGCCAGCAGCTCGACGACAGACTACGAGCAGTACTTC. Translation: CASSSTTDYEQYF. The full variable domain, with the rest looked up from reference TRBV7-8 and TRBJ2-7, is GAGVSQSPRYKVAKRGQDVALRCDPISGHVSLFWYQQALGQGPEFLTYFQNEAQLDKSGLPSDRFFAERPEGSVSTLKIQRTQQEDSAVYLCASSSTTDYEQYFGPGTRLTVT.

The chain carries TRBV28 and TRBJ1-6; D may be TRBD1 (5 bases). The CDR3 contains 12 residues. The germline V gene has CDR1 MDHEN and CDR2 SYDVKM. Trimming removed 8 bases at V and 7 bases at J, with 9 bases between. CDR3 amino acids: CASLKGNSPLHF. The CDR3 DNA reads as TGTGCCAGCTTGAAGGGGAATTCACCCCTCCACTTT.

This chain joins TRBV19 and TRBJ1-1, with 8 bases lining up with TRBD1. CDR1 is LNHDA, CDR2 SQIVND, per germline (reference sequence). Trimming cost V 1 base and J 6 bases; bases outside gene matches: 4. CDR3 size: 14 residues. The chain's CDR3 is CASSIAGTGAEAFF. The CDR3 DNA is TGTGCCAGTAGTATAGCCGGGACAGGCGCTGAAGCTTTCTTT. The complete variable domain, with remaining parts taken from reference TRBV19 and TRBJ1-1, reads DGGITQSPKYLFRKEGQNVTLSCEQNLNHDAMYWYRQDPGQGLRLIYYSQIVNDFQKGDIAEGYSVSREKKESFPLTVTSAQKNPTAFYLCASSIAGTGAEAFFGQGTRLTVV.

Comments on this clone: The same CDR3 is also encoded by other DNA sequences in this sample. The J gene is TRBJ1-1, the V gene TRBV5-1; 8 bases line up with TRBD1. The CDR3 is 15 amino acids. With V trimmed by 4 bases and J by 0 bases, 5 bases remained unmatched. CDR1 is SGHRS, CDR2 YFSETQ, per germline. CDR3: CASSPGQGLNTEAFF. CDR3 nucleotides: TGCGCCAGCAGCCCCGGACAGGGTTTGAACACTGAAGCTTTCTTT.

V is TRBV6-1 and J is TRBJ1-2, with TRBD1 matching 8 bases. The CDR3 is 14 amino acids. Trimming removed 2 bases from V and 6 bases from J; junction bases left unmatched: 5. CDR1 is MNHNS, CDR2 SASEGT, per germline. In nucleotides, the CDR3 is TGTGCCAGCAGTGAACGGACAGGGATAGATGGCTACACCTTC. As protein: CASSERTGIDGYTF.

V and J are TRBV9 and TRBJ2-2; weak D call: TRBD2 (6 bases). V lost 3 bases and J lost 1, with 7 bases in between. The germline CDR1 and CDR2 sequences are SGDLS and YYNGEE. The CDR3 length is 14 residues. CDR3 sequence: CASSGLVNTGELFF. CDR3 nucleotide sequence: TGTGCCAGCAGCGGACTAGTGAACACCGGGGAGCTGTTTTTT.

V and J are TRBV7-8 and TRBJ2-5; TRBD2 matches at 9 bases. This CDR3 is built from 14 residues. V dropped 5 bases and J dropped 4; count of bases not matched to a gene: 5. Germline V gene lookup returns CDR1 SGHVS and CDR2 FQNEAQ. This chain's CDR3 is CASSLKTSGETQYF. CDR3 nucleotides: TGTGCCAGCAGCCTAAAGACTAGCGGAGAGACCCAGTACTTC.

The gene calls are TRBV7-9 and TRBJ2-2; 7 positions match TRBD1. Germline CDR1 is SEHNR and CDR2 is FQNEAQ (reference sequence). V was pared by 4 bases and J by 7 bases, with 15 bases of the junction left unmatched. The CDR3 length is 17 residues. In nucleotides, the CDR3 is TGTGCCAGCAGCTCAGCCCCAAAAGGGGGCAGGGGCGGGGAGCTGTTTTTT. Translating gives CASSSAPKGGRGGELFF.

This clone was observed a single time. The chain joins TRBV5-4 to TRBJ1-1, with a possible D match to TRBD1 (6 bases). Per the germline V gene, CDR1 is SGHNT and CDR2 is YYREEE (reference sequence). The CDR3 covers 15 residues. Trimming shortened V by 5 bases and J by 0 bases, and 14 bases separated the two germline ends. The CDR3 sequence is CASRGLRGLNTEAFF. DNA for the CDR3: TGTGCCAGCAGAGGGCTCAGGGGATTGAACACTGAAGCTTTCTTT.

A single count supports this clone. The J gene is TRBJ2-1, the V gene TRBV4-3; D is perhaps TRBD1 (5 bases). The CDR3 has 15 amino acids. CDR1 is LGHNA, CDR2 YSLEER, per germline. Deletions cut 3 bases from V and 1 base from J, with 10 bases between. The CDR3 sequence: CASSHPGYSYNEQFF. CDR3 bases: TGCGCCAGCAGCCACCCAGGGTATTCCTACAATGAGCAGTTCTTC.

The chain joins TRBV10-2 to TRBJ2-1, with D perhaps TRBD1 (5 bases). Germline CDR1 and CDR2: WSHSY and SAAADI. Trimming pared 6 bases from V and 4 bases from J, leaving 13 bases between. The CDR3 extends over 14 amino acids. Written as DNA, the CDR3 is TGCGCCAGCAGCAATTCCAGGGAATACAATGAGCAGTTCTTC. Its translation: CASSNSREYNEQFF.

The chain recombines TRBV4-1 with TRBJ2-5, with D perhaps TRBD1 (7 bases). The V end lost 1 base, the J end lost 1 base, and 19 bases lay between the germline ends. Per germline, CDR1 MGHRA and CDR2 YSYEKL. The CDR3 runs 18 residues. In DNA, the CDR3 is TGCGCCAGCAGCCAAGGGGCAGGGGGGATACCCCTCCAAGAGACCCAGTACTTC. Its translation is CASSQGAGGIPLQETQYF.

This chain connects TRBV6-5 to TRBJ1-1; D may be TRBD1 (6 bases). Per the germline V gene, CDR1 is MNHEY and CDR2 is SVGAGI. V was clipped by 0 bases and J by 4 bases, with 12 bases between them. This CDR3 is built from 15 residues. The CDR3 nucleotides are TGTGCCAGCAGTTACTCAGGGGGAAGGGGCACTGAAGCTTTCTTT. Protein sequence: CASSYSGGRGTEAFF.

This clone was seen repeatedly, ten times or more. The rearrangement links TRBV6-1 to TRBJ2-2; TRBD1 matches at 11 bases. Germline trimming cut 7 bases from V and 3 bases from J; bases unmatched to any gene: 4. The CDR3 sequence is 15 residues long. Germline V gives CDR1 MNHNS, CDR2 SASEGT. Here the CDR3 reads CASKGGQGDTGELFF. Written as DNA, the CDR3 is TGTGCCAGCAAGGGGGGACAGGGGGACACCGGGGAGCTGTTTTTT.

The chain recombines TRBV7-2 with TRBJ2-1, with D maybe TRBD2 (5 bases). This CDR3 region has 14 residues. Germline V gene data show CDR1 as SGHTA and CDR2 as FQGNSA. V was cut by 1 base and J by 3 bases, with 7 bases left in between. CDR3 coding DNA: TGTGCCAGCAGCTTAGAACGGGACTACAATGAGCAGTTCTTC. This translates into CASSLERDYNEQFF. Combining the CDR3 with reference TRBV7-2 and TRBJ2-1 gives the whole variable domain GAGVSQSPSNKVTEKGKDVELRCDPISGHTALYWYRQSLGQGLEFLIYFQGNSAPDKSGLPSDRFSAERTGGSVSTLTIQRTQQEDSAVYLCASSLERDYNEQFFGPGTRLTVL.

The table lists this clone with a count of one. The chain links TRBV7-9 to TRBJ2-2, with a possible D match to TRBD2 (6 bases). The CDR3 is 14 amino acids. Germline V gene data show CDR1 as SEHNR and CDR2 as FQNEAQ (reference sequence). V was shortened by 0 bases and J by 6 bases, with 8 bases between the two germline ends. CDR3 sequence: CASSLAGGPGELFF. The CDR3 bases are TGTGCCAGCAGCTTAGCGGGGGGTCCCGGGGAGCTGTTTTTT.

The J gene is TRBJ2-6, the V gene TRBV25-1; 9 bases line up with TRBD1. J lost 12 bases, V lost 4 bases, and 10 bases had no gene match. Germline CDR1 and CDR2: MGHDK and SYGVNS. The CDR3 runs 15 residues. Here the CDR3 DNA reads TGTGCCAGCAGTGCCGGGACAGGGCCCTTCGGCGTCCTGACTTTC. Residues: CASSAGTGPFGVLTF.

The chain couples TRBV6-1 to TRBJ2-1; 10 bases agree with TRBD2. The CDR3 covers 16 residues. Germline V gene lookup returns CDR1 MNHNS and CDR2 SASEGT. Trimming cost V 1 base and J 3 bases; bases outside gene matches: 3. CDR3 bases: TGTGCCAGCAGTGAAGGACTAGCGGGCCACTACAATGAGCAGTTCTTC. Its protein is CASSEGLAGHYNEQFF.

This chain uses TRBV19 with TRBJ1-5, with TRBD1 as a possible D gene (5 bases). The CDR3 runs to 13 residues. V was trimmed by 5 bases and J by 4 bases, leaving 9 bases between them. Germline-derived CDR1 and CDR2 are LNHDA and SQIVND (reference sequence). Here the CDR3 DNA reads TGTGCCAGTAGTCAGGGTTTAAATCAGCCCCAGCATTTT. Encoded protein: CASSQGLNQPQHF.

The chain employs TRBV28 and TRBJ1-6; 11 nucleotides align to TRBD1. The CDR3 consists of 15 residues. Unmatched junction bases numbered 1, after V lost 3 bases and J lost 6 bases. Germline values: CDR1 MDHEN, CDR2 SYDVKM. This CDR3 reads CASSLGTGGNSPLHF. The CDR3 region has the DNA TGTGCCAGCAGTTTGGGGACAGGGGGTAATTCACCCCTCCACTTT.

This chain uses TRBV19 with TRBJ2-4; 8 bases line up with TRBD1. CDR3 length: 13 residues. Germline V lookup: CDR1 LNHDA, CDR2 SQIVND (reference sequence). Trimming took 7 bases from V and 7 from J; bases not matched to a gene: 6. CDR3 protein: CASKDRVRNIQYF. Here the CDR3 DNA reads TGTGCCAGTAAGGACAGGGTACGGAACATTCAGTACTTC.